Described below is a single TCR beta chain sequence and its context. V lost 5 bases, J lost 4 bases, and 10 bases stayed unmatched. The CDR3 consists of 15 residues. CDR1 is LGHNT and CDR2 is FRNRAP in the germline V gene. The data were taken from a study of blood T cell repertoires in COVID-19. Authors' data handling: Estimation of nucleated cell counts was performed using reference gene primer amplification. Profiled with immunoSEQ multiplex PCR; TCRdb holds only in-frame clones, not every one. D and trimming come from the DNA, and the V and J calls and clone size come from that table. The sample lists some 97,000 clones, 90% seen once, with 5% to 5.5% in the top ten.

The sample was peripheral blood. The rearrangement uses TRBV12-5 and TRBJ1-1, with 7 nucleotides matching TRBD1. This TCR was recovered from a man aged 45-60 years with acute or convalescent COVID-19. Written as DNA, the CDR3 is TGTGCTAGTGGTACACACACAGGGGCGAGCACTGAAGCTTTCTTT. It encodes CASGTHTGASTEAFF.